Given below is one T cell receptor (beta chain) in context. CDR3 length: 14 residues. J gave up 3 bases and V 2 bases, and 2 bases lay outside the gene matches. From germline, CDR1 is LGHDT and CDR2 YNNKEL (reference sequence). The data belong to a study of blood T cell repertoires in COVID-19. Looking at the study overall: Some COVID-19 samples were acute and others convalescent; all came from the United States, Italy and Spain.

Authors' analysis steps: Counts of nucleated cells, estimated from reference gene primer amplification, were obtained. Method: immunoSEQ multiplex PCR; TCRdb's copy keeps in-frame clones and lacks some. V and J calls and clone size are as listed in that table; D and trimming were resolved from the DNA. This sample has about 73,000 clones, with approximately 80% found just once. Seattle patients were enrolled while actively infected and followed longitudinally. The V and J genes are TRBV3-1 (or the pseudogene TRBV3-2) and TRBJ2-5; 8 bases are shared with TRBD1. This clonotype was obtained from a man aged 65 to 85 with COVID-19, enrolled during active disease. Sequences were obtained from peripheral blood. The CDR3 sequence is CASSQPDREETQYF. The CDR3 nucleotides are TGTGCCAGCAGCCAACCGGACAGGGAAGAGACCCAGTACTTC.